The 25 T cell receptor beta chains listed next were all sequenced from one sample in a study of glioma-infiltrating T cells (dated by TCRdb to about 2016). The reads were generated on an Illumina MiSeq. TCR alpha and beta CDR3 regions were amplified with the iRepertoire nested amplicon-rescue multiplex PCR (arm-PCR) platform from RNA. The public reads were reanalyzed by TCRdb: fastp trimming at Q25, MiXCR alignment, in-frame beta chains only. Rows with one shared CDR3 protein collapse into an entry with the most common genes and DNA. The sample table records roughly 120,000 distinct CDR3 sequences; roughly 24% of these occur just once. The biggest ten clones account for roughly 15% of the sample. Material for sequencing was glioma tissue, nonneoplastic brain tissue, or PBMCs (not recorded which). The source is a human donor with low-grade glioma or glioblastoma, undergoing nonglioma brain surgery, or in good health (not recorded which).

Ten or more counts support this clonotype. The chain joins TRBV12-3 or TRBV12-4 to TRBJ1-5; 9 nucleotides align to TRBD1. Trimming cost V 5 bases and J 3 bases; bases outside gene matches: 5. This CDR3 contains 15 residues. The CDR3 reads CASSPGTGFNQPQHF. The CDR3 DNA sequence: TGTGCCAGCAGTCCCGGGACAGGGTTCAATCAGCCCCAGCATTTT.

At least ten counts were recorded for this clonotype. V and J are TRBV20-1 and TRBJ2-1, with TRBD1 matching 7 bases. The ends lost 0 bases at V and 3 bases at J; junction bases unmatched: 8. This CDR3 is 16 amino acids long. From germline, CDR1 is DFQATT and CDR2 SNEGSKA (reference sequence). CDR3 DNA sequence: TGCAGTGCTAGAGATCCGGGACAGAATCACTACAATGAGCAGTTCTTC. Its protein is CSARDPGQNHYNEQFF.

This clonotype was detected ten times or more. The genes are TRBV2 and TRBJ2-3, with TRBD2 identical over 7 bases. Trimming cost V 8 bases and J 2 bases; bases outside gene matches: 4. The germline V gene encodes CDR1 SNHLY and CDR2 FYNNEI. CDR3 length: 13 amino acids. The CDR3, as DNA: TGTGCCAGCCAGCGGGATATCACAGATACGCAGTATTTT. Protein product: CASQRDITDTQYF.

In this sample, this clonotype turned up many times. This chain connects TRBV20-1 to TRBJ2-2, with D possibly TRBD2 on 6 matching bases. Trimming pared 5 bases from V and 1 base from J, leaving 17 bases between. Germline CDR1 and CDR2: DFQATT and SNEGSKA (reference sequence). The CDR3 contains 16 residues. The CDR3 sequence is CSALLLAVMNTGELFF. CDR3 DNA sequence: TGCAGTGCTCTATTATTAGCGGTCATGAACACCGGGGAGCTGTTTTTT.

This clonotype has at least ten counts. V gene TRBV7-2 combines with J gene TRBJ2-3; 10 nucleotides line up with TRBD1. Germline V gene sequence: CDR1 SGHTA, CDR2 FQGNSA. The CDR3 sequence is 18 residues long. Unmatched junction bases numbered 14, after V lost 5 bases and J lost 3 bases. CDR3 sequence reads: CASSHLSRQGALTDTQYF. The CDR3 bases are TGTGCCAGCAGCCACCTCTCTCGACAGGGGGCTTTGACAGATACGCAGTATTTT.

This clonotype was recorded many times. This chain joins TRBV5-4 and TRBJ2-1; 13 bases match TRBD2. From germline, CDR1 is SGHNT and CDR2 YYREEE (reference sequence). This CDR3 is built from 17 residues. V lost 4 bases to trimming and J lost 3 bases; unmatched junction nucleotides: 7. CDR3 region: CASSLGGLAGLYNEQFF. The CDR3 bases are TGTGCCAGCAGCCTTGGGGGACTAGCGGGACTCTACAATGAGCAGTTCTTC.

This clonotype was observed many times. This chain joins TRBV6-1 and TRBJ2-5; TRBD1 matches 8 bases. Germline V CDR1 and CDR2: MNHNS, SASEGT. V lost 7 bases, J lost 4 bases, and 5 bases stayed unmatched. The CDR3 consists of 13 residues. CDR3 sequence (DNA): TGTGCCAGCACCTGGACAGGGAGAGAGACCCAGTACTTC. The encoded protein is CASTWTGRETQYF.

Worth noting for this clonotype: Just one base apart from a much larger clone, this may be a read error. The chain carries TRBV2 and TRBJ2-7, with TRBD1 matching 9 bases. The CDR3 covers 13 residues. Germline CDR1 and CDR2: SNHLY and FYNNEI. V shed 6 bases and J 7 bases; nucleotides not matched to a gene: 7. The CDR3 is CASRGDRVREQYF. Written as DNA, the CDR3 is TGTGCCAGCAGAGGGGACAGGGTGCGAGAGCAGTACTTC.

Ten or more counts support this clonotype. The chain joins TRBV24-1 to TRBJ2-3; 11 nucleotides agree with TRBD2. CDR1 is KGHDR, CDR2 SFDVKD, per germline. The CDR3 has 17 amino acids. V lost 5 bases to trimming and J lost 0 bases; unmatched junction nucleotides: 6. Written as DNA, the CDR3 is TGTGCCACCAGTGTCACTAGCGGGAGACCTAGCACAGATACGCAGTATTTT. Protein sequence: CATSVTSGRPSTDTQYF.

The sample holds many counts of this clonotype. The chain combines TRBV6-2 or TRBV6-3 with TRBJ2-3; a possible D gene is TRBD1 (5 bases). Trimming left V 2 bases short and J 0 bases short, with 9 bases between. This CDR3 has 15 amino acids. From germline, CDR1 is MNHEY and CDR2 SVGEGT. The CDR3 reads CASSYGTGSTDTQYF. The CDR3 nucleotides are TGTGCCAGCAGTTACGGAACAGGAAGCACAGATACGCAGTATTTT.

This clonotype was seen at least ten times. The rearrangement links TRBV19 to TRBJ1-5; 10 bases are shared with TRBD1. CDR1 and CDR2 from the germline V gene are LNHDA and SQIVND (reference sequence). After removal of 7 bases from V and 6 bases from J, the junction contained 3 bases not matched to a gene. This CDR3 is 13 amino acids long. DNA for the CDR3: TGTGCCAGTAAGGGGACAGGGGTTCAGCCCCAGCATTTT. The encoded protein is CASKGTGVQPQHF.

The chain links TRBV11-1 to TRBJ2-4; D call uncertain. Germline V gene sequence: CDR1 SGHAT, CDR2 FQDESV (reference sequence). V lost 5 bases and J 7 bases, leaving 15 bases between the germline ends. The length of the CDR3 is 14 residues. Written as DNA, the CDR3 is TGTGCCAGCAGCCGGAGATTAGGCGAGAACATTCAGTACTTC. The encoded protein is CASSRRLGENIQYF.

Points on this clonotype: One base away lies a much larger clone, so this may be a sequencing read error. The chain couples TRBV7-2 to TRBJ2-7, with D unresolved. From germline, CDR1 is SGHTA and CDR2 FQGNSA. V lost 5 bases and J lost 5, with 16 bases in between. This CDR3 has 14 residues. The CDR3 region is CASSPVVWGNEQYF. Here the CDR3 DNA reads TGTGCCAGCAGCCCGGTTGTATGGGGAAACGAGCAGTACTTC.

The V and J genes are TRBV20-1 and TRBJ2-6; D is possibly TRBD1 (5 bases). Trimming pared 6 bases from V and 8 bases from J, leaving 14 bases between. Germline lookup yields CDR1 DFQATT and CDR2 SNEGSKA (reference sequence). This CDR3 region has 13 residues. CDR3 sequence: CSATRPGTNVLTF. CDR3 nucleotide sequence: TGCAGTGCAACACGCCCAGGGACCAACGTCCTGACTTTC.

The V and J genes are TRBV10-3 and TRBJ2-6; 7 bases agree with TRBD1. Germline CDR1 ENHRY, CDR2 SYGVKD. CDR3 length: 19 amino acids. Losses at the gene ends were 0 bases for V and 1 base for J; bases not matched to a gene: 9. The CDR3 spells CAISESRAGGRSGANVLTF. The CDR3 DNA reads as TGTGCCATCAGTGAGTCCCGGGCAGGGGGACGTTCTGGGGCCAACGTCCTGACTTTC.

In this sample, this clonotype turned up many times. The chain carries TRBV6-6 and TRBJ2-7, with D perhaps matching TRBD1 (5 bases). The germline V gene has CDR1 MNHNY and CDR2 SVGAGI (reference sequence). V was shortened by 2 bases and J by 3 bases, with 8 bases between the two germline ends. The CDR3 has 13 residues. CDR3 protein: CASSYARGYEQYF. In DNA, the CDR3 is TGTGCCAGCAGTTACGCTAGGGGCTACGAGCAGTACTTC.

As regards this clonotype: A much larger clone lies one base from this, so it may be a read error. The J gene is TRBJ1-1, the V gene TRBV6-1; D is perhaps TRBD1 (5 bases). Germline CDR1 MNHNS, CDR2 SASEGT. Trimming stripped 0 bases from V and 4 bases from J, with 18 bases between. The CDR3 is 17 amino acids. DNA for the CDR3: TGTGCCAGCAGTGAAGCGCTTCGGTACGCAGGGCGCACTGAAGCTTTCTTT. Its protein is CASSEALRYAGRTEAFF.

For this clonotype: A much larger clone lies one base from this, so it may be a read error. The V gene is TRBV7-2, the J gene TRBJ2-7, with a possible D match to TRBD2 (6 bases). Germline CDR1 and CDR2: SGHTA and FQGNSA. CDR3 length: 14 residues. CDR3 region: CASSFLGGTYEKYF. For the CDR3, the DNA is TGTGCCAGCAGTTTTCTGGGCGGGACCTACGAGAAGTACTTC.

In DNA, the CDR3 is TGTGCCAGCAGTTTCGTAACAGGGGAAGAGACCCAGTACTTC. Amino acid sequence: CASSFVTGEETQYF. This chain joins TRBV12-3 or TRBV12-4 and TRBJ2-5, with 7 bases identical to TRBD1. This CDR3 is 14 amino acids long. The ends lost 3 bases at V and 3 bases at J; junction bases unmatched: 4.

Comment on this clonotype: A single base separates this from a much larger clone, so it may be a read error. The chain has TRBV10-3 and TRBJ1-1; 7 bases align to TRBD1. From germline, CDR1 is ENHRY and CDR2 SYGVKD. This CDR3 is 14 amino acids long. The CDR3: CATRGRGWNSEAFF. As DNA, the CDR3 is TGTGCCACCAGGGGGAGAGGGTGGAACTCTGAAGCTTTCTTT.

This clonotype was recorded at least ten times. The gene calls are TRBV7-9 and TRBJ2-5, with 7 bases aligning to TRBD1. The V gene's germline CDR1 is SEHNR and CDR2 FQNEAQ (reference sequence). The V and J ends lost 5 bases and 1 base, in that order; junction bases with no gene match: 7. The CDR3 totals 15 residues. The CDR3 nucleotides are TGTGCCAGCAGCCTCCTCCCAGGGGGCCAAGAGACCCAGTACTTC. This translates into CASSLLPGGQETQYF.

Regarding this clonotype: A much larger clone is a single base away; this may be a read error. The V gene is TRBV5-1, the J gene TRBJ2-1; possible D gene TRBD1, 6 bases. CDR1 is SGHRS, CDR2 YFSETQ, per germline. The CDR3 is 14 residues long. Between the trimmed V and J ends, which lost 2 bases and 13 bases, there was a span of 19 bases. The CDR3 DNA follows: TGCGCCAGCAGCTTACCTCCTATCAGACAGGAACAGTTCTTC. It codes for CASSLPPIRQEQFF.

This clonotype appeared many times. This chain uses TRBV4-3 with TRBJ2-5; 7 positions match TRBD1. The V gene's germline CDR1 is LGHNA and CDR2 YSLEER. The CDR3 has 13 residues. The ends lost 5 bases at V and 1 base at J; junction bases unmatched: 1. The CDR3 protein is CASSDRVQETQYF. CDR3 sequence (DNA): TGCGCCAGCAGCGACAGGGTCCAAGAGACCCAGTACTTC.

This clonotype showed up many times. The rearrangement joins TRBV27 to TRBJ2-5, with D perhaps given as TRBD1 or TRBD2 (5 bases each). The CDR3 is 15 residues long. With 4 bases removed from V and 1 base from J, the gap between germline ends came to 13 bases. Germline V CDR1 and CDR2: MNHEY, SMNVEV (reference sequence). CDR3 protein: CASSSPGTLQETQYF. The CDR3 bases are TGTGCCAGCAGTTCGCCCGGGACGCTCCAAGAGACCCAGTACTTC.

This clonotype was counted at least ten times. The chain carries TRBV7-3 and TRBJ1-1; a weak D match, TRBD1 (5 bases). This CDR3 comprises 13 residues. Per germline, CDR1 SGHTA and CDR2 FQGTGA. Trimming shortened V by 4 bases and J by 3 bases, and 9 bases separated the two germline ends. The CDR3 loop reads CASSYRMDTEAFF. The CDR3 DNA sequence: TGTGCCAGCAGCTACAGGATGGACACTGAAGCTTTCTTT. Full variable domain (outside the CDR3, taken from reference TRBV7-3 and TRBJ1-1): GAGVSQTPSNKVTEKGKYVELRCDPISGHTALYWYRQSLGQGPEFLIYFQGTGAADDSGLPNDRFFAVRPEGSVSTLKIQRTERGDSAVYLCASSYRMDTEAFFGQGTRLTVV.